This T cell receptor beta chain is from a study of T cells after yellow fever vaccination. Study conclusions and caveats: Overall, a small share of clonotypes was seen in both CD4 and CD8 compartments.

5'RACE template switching added a universal primer site and UMIs to TCR cDNA. One entry per CDR3 protein results from TCRdb running MiXCR on the 5' RACE reads. The repertoire includes over 300,000 distinct CDR3 sequences, roughly 4.3% of them detected once, and roughly 25% sits in the top ten. Per the germline V gene, CDR1 is DFQATT and CDR2 is SNEGSKA (reference sequence). The CDR3 is 16 amino acids. V shed 1 base and J 4 bases; nucleotides not matched to a gene: 11. This clonotype was counted at least ten times. What it recognizes is unknown. The specimen was PBMCs, collected 5 days after the yellow fever booster vaccination. The chain combines TRBV20-1 with TRBJ2-7; 9 nucleotides agree with TRBD1. This receptor was identified in a man aged 18-30 years who received the YFV17D yellow fever vaccine. CDR3 sequence: CSARGGTGFPTYEQYV. The CDR3 region has the DNA TGCAGTGCTAGAGGCGGGACAGGGTTCCCGACATACGAGCAGTACGTC.